Below are 15 T cell receptor beta chains sequenced from a single sample in a study of T cell repertoires in cytomegalovirus infection. Their recognized antigens are unknown. MiXCR, applied by TCRdb to the reads, yields one record per CDR3 protein. The table has 300,000 to 400,000 distinct CDR3 sequences, just under 30% seen once. Source: cultured PBMCs, taken from culture after CMV antigen stimulation. These receptors came from a human donor in good health (CMV status not recorded). Some clones in this sample may be carry-over from other donors' samples.

The rearrangement joins TRBV25-1 to TRBJ2-5; 11 nucleotides align to TRBD2. The CDR3 contains 15 residues. Trimming cost V 2 bases and J 5 bases; bases outside gene matches: 4. Germline V gene data show CDR1 as MGHDK and CDR2 as SYGVNS. The CDR3: CASSEAGTSGETQYF. DNA of the CDR3: TGTGCCAGCAGTGAAGCCGGGACTAGCGGCGAGACCCAGTACTTC. Looking up the rest from reference TRBV25-1 and TRBJ2-5 gives the full variable domain: EADIYQTPRYLVIGTGKKITLECSQTMGHDKMYWYQQDPGMELHLIHYSYGVNSTEKGDLSSESTVSRIRTEHFPLTLESARPSHTSQYLCASSEAGTSGETQYFGPGTRLLVL.

This clonotype was counted a few times. The chain uses TRBV6-6 and TRBJ2-1; TRBD1 aligns across 12 bases. Trimming removed 2 bases from V and 9 bases from J; junction bases left unmatched: 5. Germline V gene data show CDR1 as MNHNY and CDR2 as SVGAGI (reference sequence). CDR3 length: 15 residues. The CDR3 is CASSYRDRGLGEQFF. The CDR3 DNA sequence: TGTGCCAGCAGTTACAGGGACAGGGGGCTGGGTGAGCAGTTCTTC.

This clonotype has a handful of counts. The V gene is TRBV7-2, the J gene TRBJ1-4, with TRBD1 matching 9 bases. The CDR3 has 15 residues. Germline loops: CDR1 SGHTA, CDR2 FQGNSA. Losses at the gene ends were 1 base for V and 4 bases for J; bases not matched to a gene: 1. CDR3 coding DNA: TGTGCCAGCAGCTTAGGACAGGGGGGTAATGAAAAACTGTTTTTT. This sequence encodes CASSLGQGGNEKLFF.

This clonotype has a handful of counts. The chain has TRBV5-1 and TRBJ1-1; 7 positions agree with TRBD1. CDR3 length: 14 amino acids. Trimming took 5 bases from V and 3 from J; bases not matched to a gene: 7. CDR1 SGHRS and CDR2 YFSETQ come from the germline V gene. The CDR3 DNA is TGCGCCAGCAGTCATACAGGGGAGGACACTGAAGCTTTCTTT. Amino acid sequence: CASSHTGEDTEAFF.

This clonotype was picked up a small number of times. The gene calls are TRBV19 and TRBJ1-6; D gene unclear. The CDR3 covers 13 residues. Trimming stripped 3 bases from V and 13 bases from J, with 13 bases between. Per germline, CDR1 LNHDA and CDR2 SQIVND (reference sequence). The CDR3 sequence: CASSIAERDPLHF. Written as DNA, the CDR3 is TGTGCCAGTAGTATCGCCGAGCGCGACCCCCTCCACTTT.

The chain is built from TRBV7-2 and TRBJ2-5; D uncertain. Trimming shortened V by 3 bases and J by 5 bases, and 10 bases separated the two germline ends. The CDR3 loop spans 13 amino acids. Germline V gene lookup returns CDR1 SGHTA and CDR2 FQGNSA. The CDR3 coding sequence is TGTGCCAGCAGCTTCAAGTCCGGTGAGACCCAGTACTTC. Its protein product is CASSFKSGETQYF.

V is TRBV10-3 and J is TRBJ2-7, with TRBD2 as a possible D gene (6 bases). V lost 4 bases, J lost 4 bases, and 8 bases lay in between. Germline V CDR1 and CDR2: ENHRY, SYGVKD. The CDR3 has 12 amino acids. CDR3 bases: TGTGCCATCAGTGGGGGAGGATACGAGCAGTACTTC. It specifies CAISGGGYEQYF.

The CDR3: CASSPPSDTDTQYF. The CDR3, as DNA: TGTGCCAGCTCACCACCCTCCGACACAGATACGCAGTATTTT. The V call is TRBV18, the J call TRBJ2-3; D unresolved. The CDR3 has 14 residues. Looked up from germline, CDR1 is KGHSH and CDR2 is LQKENI. Trimming removed 0 bases from V and 2 bases from J, with 6 bases in between.

This chain links TRBV6-5 with TRBJ1-5, with D perhaps matching TRBD1 (5 bases). The CDR3 has 13 residues. Germline CDR1 MNHEY, CDR2 SVGAGI. V was clipped by 5 bases and J by 9 bases, with 14 bases between them. CDR3 sequence: CASSRGPTGPQHF. CDR3 DNA: TGTGCCAGCAGTCGAGGACCAACAGGGCCCCAGCATTTT.

This chain links TRBV28 with TRBJ2-1; D not resolved. V gave up 2 bases and J gave up 6 bases, with 14 bases separating them. Germline CDR1 reads MDHEN; CDR2 reads SYDVKM. This CDR3 region has 15 residues. Here the CDR3 reads CASSLRSGPPNEQFF. As DNA, the CDR3 is TGTGCCAGCAGTTTAAGGTCAGGACCCCCCAATGAGCAGTTCTTC.

The chain couples TRBV5-1 to TRBJ2-2; weak D call: TRBD2 (6 bases). CDR1 SGHRS and CDR2 YFSETQ come from the germline V gene. This CDR3 comprises 16 residues. Trimming stripped 2 bases from V and 6 bases from J, with 17 bases between. The CDR3 nucleotides read TGCGCCAGCAGCTTCGCCACAGACAGCGGGTCCGGGGAGCTGTTTTTT. Protein sequence: CASSFATDSGSGELFF.

The chain is built from TRBV6-1 and TRBJ2-7, with a tentative D call TRBD2 (5 bases). There are 14 residues in the CDR3. Per the germline V gene, CDR1 is MNHNS and CDR2 is SASEGT. Trimming took 2 bases from V and 2 from J, leaving 10 bases between them. CDR3 sequence: CASSELGVAYEQYF. The CDR3 bases are TGTGCCAGCAGTGAACTGGGAGTAGCCTACGAGCAGTACTTC.

In this sample, this clonotype turned up a few times. Here the CDR3 reads CASSLPGDHYNEQFF. The CDR3 bases are TGTGCCAGCAGCCTCCCCGGGGACCATTACAATGAGCAGTTCTTC. V is TRBV7-3 and J is TRBJ2-1; either TRBD1 or TRBD2 may fit D (5 bases each). The CDR3 length is 15 residues. Germline values: CDR1 SGHTA, CDR2 FQGTGA. V was cut by 5 bases and J by 4 bases, with 15 bases left in between.

This clonotype was counted many times. CDR3 loop: CASSSFPENIQYF. CDR3 DNA: TGTGCCAGCAGCTCCTTCCCGGAAAACATTCAGTACTTC. This chain uses TRBV7-9 with TRBJ2-4; D call uncertain. Per germline, CDR1 SEHNR and CDR2 FQNEAQ (reference sequence). The CDR3 has 13 amino acids. The V end was cut by 4 bases, the J end by 5 bases, with 9 bases between.

This clonotype came up a few times. The V gene is TRBV11-2, the J gene TRBJ2-3, with TRBD1 identical over 7 bases. Germline V gene sequence: CDR1 SGHAT, CDR2 FQNNGV. The ends lost 5 bases at V and 2 bases at J; junction bases unmatched: 7. The CDR3 is 15 amino acids. The DNA for the CDR3 is TGTGCCAGCAGCCTATCACAGGGGCTCACAGATACGCAGTATTTT. It is translated as CASSLSQGLTDTQYF.